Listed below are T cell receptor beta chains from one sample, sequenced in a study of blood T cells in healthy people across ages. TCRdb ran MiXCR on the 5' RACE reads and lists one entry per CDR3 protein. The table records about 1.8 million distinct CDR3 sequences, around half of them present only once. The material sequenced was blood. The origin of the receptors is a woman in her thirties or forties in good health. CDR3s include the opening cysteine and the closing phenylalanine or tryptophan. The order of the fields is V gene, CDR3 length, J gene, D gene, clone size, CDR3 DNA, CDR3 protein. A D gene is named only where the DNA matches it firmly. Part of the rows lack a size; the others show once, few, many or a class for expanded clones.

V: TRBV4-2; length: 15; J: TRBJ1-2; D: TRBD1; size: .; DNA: TGTGCCAGCAGCCAAGTCCGGGACAGAAGCTATGGCTACACCTTC; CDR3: CASSQVRDRSYGYTF
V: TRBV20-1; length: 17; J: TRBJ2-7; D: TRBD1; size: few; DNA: TGCAGTGCCGCCCCAAACTTTCTCCGGGACAGTAGCGTAGAGCAGTACTTC; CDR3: CSAAPNFLRDSSVEQYF
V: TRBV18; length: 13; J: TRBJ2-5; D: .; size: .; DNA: TGTGCCAGCTCGTCGGGCATGCGAGAGACCCAGTACTTC; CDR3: CASSSGMRETQYF
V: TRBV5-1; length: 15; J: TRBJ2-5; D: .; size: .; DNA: TGCGCCAGCAGCTTGACGCCCTCAAACCAAGAGACCCAGTACTTC; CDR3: CASSLTPSNQETQYF
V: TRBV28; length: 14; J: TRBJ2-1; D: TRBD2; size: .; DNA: TGTGCCAGCTCCGACCTAGCGGGCGGGGATCAGCAGTTCTTC; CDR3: CASSDLAGGDQQFF
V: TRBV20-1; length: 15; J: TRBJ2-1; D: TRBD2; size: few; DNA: TGCAGTGCTAGATTAAAGCGGGGGGGCTACAATGAGCAGTTCTTC; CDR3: CSARLKRGGYNEQFF
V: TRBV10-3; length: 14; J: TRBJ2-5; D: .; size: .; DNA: TGTGCCATCAGTGATCCGAGGGGCCCAGAGACCCAGTACTTC; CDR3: CAISDPRGPETQYF
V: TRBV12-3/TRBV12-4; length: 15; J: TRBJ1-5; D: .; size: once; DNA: TGTGCCAGCAGCGGGGGCGGGGGAGGGAATCACCCCCAGCGTTTT; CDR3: CASSGGGGGNHPQRF
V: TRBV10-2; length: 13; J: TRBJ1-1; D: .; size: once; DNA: TGCGCCAGCACTGTAACAGGAAACACTGAAGCTTTCTTT; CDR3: CASTVTGNTEAFF
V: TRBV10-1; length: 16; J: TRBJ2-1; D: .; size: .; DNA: TGCGCCAGCAGTACGGGCCGTGGGGCAGGGCTACATGAGCAGTTCTTC; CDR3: CASSTGRGAGLHEQFF
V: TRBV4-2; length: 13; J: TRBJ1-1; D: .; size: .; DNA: TGTGCCAGCAGCCAAGCACAGGGAGCTGAAGCTTTCTTT; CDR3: CASSQAQGAEAFF
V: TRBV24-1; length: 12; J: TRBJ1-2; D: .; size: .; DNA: TGTGCCACCAGTGATCCCGTGGGCGGCTACACCTTC; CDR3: CATSDPVGGYTF
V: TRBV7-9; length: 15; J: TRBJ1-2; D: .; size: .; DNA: TGTGCCAGCAGCTTAGGGGACGGATTGAACTATGGCTACACCTTC; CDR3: CASSLGDGLNYGYTF
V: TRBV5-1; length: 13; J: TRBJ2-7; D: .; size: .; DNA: TGCGCCAGCAGACTGGAGCCTGTGAACGAGCAGTACTTC; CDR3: CASRLEPVNEQYF
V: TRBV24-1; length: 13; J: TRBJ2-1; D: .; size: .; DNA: TGTGCCACCGGAGCTCTAGGGAGAGAAGAGCAGTTCTTC; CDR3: CATGALGREEQFF
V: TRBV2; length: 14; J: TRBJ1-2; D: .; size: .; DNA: TGTGCCAGCAGTGAGGGCACCCAAAACTATGGCTACACCTTC; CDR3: CASSEGTQNYGYTF
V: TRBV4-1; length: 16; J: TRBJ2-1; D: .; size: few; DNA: TGCGCCAGCAGCCAGGCTGGGCAGGGCTTCTACAATGAGCAGTTCTTC; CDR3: CASSQAGQGFYNEQFF
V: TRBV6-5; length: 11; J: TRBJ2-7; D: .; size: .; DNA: TGTGCCAGTGGCGATTTAGGCGAGCAGTACTTC; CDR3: CASGDLGEQYF
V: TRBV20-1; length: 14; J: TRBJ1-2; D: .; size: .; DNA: TGCAGTGCTAGCGACACAGGGCTGAACTATGGCTACACCTTC; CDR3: CSASDTGLNYGYTF
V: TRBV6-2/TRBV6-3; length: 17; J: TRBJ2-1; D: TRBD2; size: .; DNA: TGTGCCAGCAGTTACTCGACTAGCGGTTATTCCTACAATGAGCAGTTCTTC; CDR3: CASSYSTSGYSYNEQFF
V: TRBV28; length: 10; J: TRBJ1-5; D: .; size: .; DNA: TGTGCCAGCAGTTATGGGCCCCAGCATTTT; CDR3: CASSYGPQHF
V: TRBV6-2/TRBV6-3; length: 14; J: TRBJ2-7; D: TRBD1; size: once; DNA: TGTGCCAGCAGTTCTTGGACAGGGTACTACGAGCAGTACTTC; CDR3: CASSSWTGYYEQYF
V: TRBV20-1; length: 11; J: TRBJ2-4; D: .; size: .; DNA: TGCAGTGGAATAGCCAAAAACATTCAGTACTTC; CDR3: CSGIAKNIQYF